The rows below give T cell receptor beta chains drawn from one sample of a study of OX40 agonist ivuxolimab in advanced cancers. Produced via immunoSEQ multiplex PCR; TCRdb's table is partial and in-frame only. The sample yields tens of thousands of clones, just over 90% seen once. This sample comprised CD4+ or CD8+ T cells sorted from blood, obtained in a trial of the OX40 agonist ivuxolimab. The source is an adult with an advanced solid tumor such as melanoma, head and neck, liver or kidney cancer. CDR3s include the opening cysteine and the closing phenylalanine or tryptophan. The D gene is left open where the match is weak. Clone size is shown for a subset of rows, as once, few, many or a class of expanded clone.

J: TRBJ2-5; V: TRBV7-2; size: .; D: TRBD1; DNA: TGTGCCAGCAGCTTAAGTATGGTCGGGACAGGGGAAGAGACCCAGTACTTC; CDR3: CASSLSMVGTGEETQYF
J: TRBJ1-4; V: TRBV18; size: once; D: .; DNA: TGTGCCAGCTCCCTCGGGACCGGTGAAAAACTGTTTTTT; CDR3: CASSLGTGEKLFF
J: TRBJ1-2; V: TRBV28; size: .; D: .; DNA: TGTGCCAGCAGGCCGAGGGACTATGGCTACACCTTC; CDR3: CASRPRDYGYTF
J: TRBJ2-6; V: TRBV5-1; size: .; D: .; DNA: TGCGCCAGCAGCCTAACGGGGTCCTTTTCTGGGGCCAACGTCCTGACTTTC; CDR3: CASSLTGSFSGANVLTF
J: TRBJ2-1; V: TRBV7-7; size: .; D: TRBD1; DNA: TGTGCTAGCAGCGCGTCGGGACAGGCTTACAATGAGCAGTTCTTC; CDR3: CASSASGQAYNEQFF
J: TRBJ2-4; V: TRBV5-1; size: .; D: .; DNA: TGCGCCAGCACACGCGATCTAGCCAAAAACATTCAGTACTTC; CDR3: CASTRDLAKNIQYF
J: TRBJ2-3; V: TRBV7-9; size: .; D: .; DNA: TGTGCCAGCAGCTTAGAGGGGGACCAGTATTTT; CDR3: CASSLEGDQYF
J: TRBJ1-5; V: TRBV4-1; size: .; D: .; DNA: TGCGCCAGCAGCATCTCTGGGCTGAGCAATCAGCCCCAGCATTTT; CDR3: CASSISGLSNQPQHF
J: TRBJ1-1; V: TRBV6-1; size: .; D: .; DNA: TGTGCCAGCAGTCAAGAGTTTGAAGCTTTCTTT; CDR3: CASSQEFEAFF
J: TRBJ1-1; V: TRBV28; size: .; D: .; DNA: TGTGCCAGCAAAGGAGGTTGGACTGAAGCTTTCTTT; CDR3: CASKGGWTEAFF
J: TRBJ1-2; V: TRBV29-1; size: .; D: TRBD1; DNA: TGCAGCGTCTTAACCGGGACAGTTAGCTACACCTTC; CDR3: CSVLTGTVSYTF
J: TRBJ1-1; V: TRBV11-3; size: .; D: .; DNA: TGTGCCAGCAGCTTAAGAACTAACACTGAAGCTTTCTTT; CDR3: CASSLRTNTEAFF
J: TRBJ2-3; V: TRBV29-1; size: .; D: .; DNA: TGCAGCACTCTCGTCGTTGGCACAGATACGCAGTATTTT; CDR3: CSTLVVGTDTQYF
J: TRBJ2-3; V: TRBV5-1; size: .; D: TRBD2; DNA: TGCGCCAGCAGCTATAGCGGGAGCCCCACAGATACGCAGTATTTT; CDR3: CASSYSGSPTDTQYF